This TCR beta chain was sequenced for a study of OX40 agonist ivuxolimab in advanced cancers. Background on the study: Patients treated during dose escalation were battling hepatocellular carcinoma, melanoma, renal cell or head and neck cancer.

The CDR3 sequence is 14 residues long. Germline CDR1 and CDR2: LNHDA and SQIVND (reference sequence). Losses at the gene ends were 5 bases for V and 0 bases for J; bases not matched to a gene: 0. Enrollment shut out patients with autoimmune disease history or systemic immunosuppression. TCRdb's copy holds only in-frame clones and misses some; the assay was immunoSEQ multiplex PCR. The sample includes about 26,000 clones, 79% of them seen just once. V and J are TRBV19 and TRBJ2-2; 7 nucleotides line up with TRBD1. Specimen: CD4+ or CD8+ T cells sorted from blood, collected in a trial of the OX40 agonist ivuxolimab. The clonotype was recovered from an adult with an advanced solid tumor such as melanoma, head and neck, liver or kidney cancer. The CDR3 is CASSQGANTGELFF. The CDR3 nucleotides read TGTGCCAGTAGTCAGGGGGCGAACACCGGGGAGCTGTTTTTT.